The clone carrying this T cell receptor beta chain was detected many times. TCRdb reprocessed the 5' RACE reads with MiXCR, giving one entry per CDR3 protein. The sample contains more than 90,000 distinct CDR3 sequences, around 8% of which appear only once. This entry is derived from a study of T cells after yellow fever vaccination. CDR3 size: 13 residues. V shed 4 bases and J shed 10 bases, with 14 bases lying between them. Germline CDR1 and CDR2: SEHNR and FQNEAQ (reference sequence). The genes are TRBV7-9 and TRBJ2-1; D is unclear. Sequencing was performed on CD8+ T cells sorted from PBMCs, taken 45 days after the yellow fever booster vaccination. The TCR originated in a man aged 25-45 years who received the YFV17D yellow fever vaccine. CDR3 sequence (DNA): TGTGCCAGCAGCTCCGCTGAGACAAAGGAGCAGTTCTTC. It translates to CASSSAETKEQFF.